Listed here are 13 T cell receptor beta chains from one sample, sequenced in a study of CD8+CD57+ T cells in acquired aplastic anemia. According to the study, genomic DNA was the template for TCR beta VDJ and CDR3 profiling. TCRdb redid the calling of the reads with MiXCR, one entry per CDR3 protein. The sample comprises about 160,000 distinct CDR3 sequences, roughly 47% of which are singletons, and approximately 1% rests with the top ten. Sequenced input: sorted CD4+, CD8+, or CD8+CD57+ T cells (not recorded which) from PBMCs. Receptor source: a human donor in good health.

In its sample, this clonotype was seen many times. One junction end does not reproduce the germline sequence, and a read error may be involved. The V call is TRBV7-3, the J call TRBJ2-2, with 13 bases fitting TRBD2. The CDR3 length is 15 residues. Per the germline V gene, CDR1 is SGHTA and CDR2 is FQGTGA. In nucleotides, the CDR3 is TGTGCCAGCAGCGGGACTAGCGGGAACGCCGGGGAGCTGTTTTTT. This sequence encodes CASSGTSGNAGELFF.

This clonotype appeared a single time. This chain joins TRBV2 and TRBJ1-4; possibly TRBD1 for D (5 bases). Germline V gene lookup returns CDR1 SNHLY and CDR2 FYNNEI. This CDR3 is 14 amino acids long. Trimming shortened V by 6 bases and J by 2 bases, and 10 bases separated the two germline ends. CDR3 in amino acids: CASRFGGTNEKLFF. The CDR3 nucleotides read TGTGCCAGCAGATTTGGGGGGACTAATGAAAAACTGTTTTTT.

This clonotype appeared many times. The V call is TRBV9, the J call TRBJ2-5; D is perhaps TRBD2 (5 bases). With 2 bases removed from V and 5 bases from J, the gap between germline ends came to 10 bases. The V gene's germline CDR1 is SGDLS and CDR2 YYNGEE. CDR3 length equals 13 residues. The CDR3 spells CASSVRGEETQYF. As DNA, the CDR3 is TGTGCCAGCAGCGTTCGGGGTGAGGAGACCCAGTACTTC.

The table lists this clonotype with a few counts. Just one base apart from a much larger clone, this may be a read error. This chain uses TRBV28 with TRBJ1-1; D uncertain. With 3 bases removed from V and 1 base from J, the gap between germline ends came to 3 bases. CDR3 size: 12 residues. Germline assignment: CDR1 MDHEN and CDR2 SYDVKM. The CDR3 DNA reads as TGTGCCAGCAGTTTGCGGAACACTGAAGCTTTCTTT. Its translation: CASSLRNTEAFF.

The V and J genes are TRBV30 and TRBJ1-4; D remains ambiguous. The CDR3 contains 15 residues. The germline V gene has CDR1 GTSNPN and CDR2 SVGIG (reference sequence). V was trimmed by 4 bases and J by 2 bases, leaving 14 bases between them. This chain's CDR3 is CAWNRGVGTNEKLFF. For the CDR3, the DNA is TGTGCCTGGAATCGGGGAGTCGGCACTAATGAAAAACTGTTTTTT.

This clonotype was recorded many times. The rearrangement joins TRBV14 to TRBJ2-3; D ambiguous. V dropped 1 base and J dropped 8 bases, with 7 bases sitting between them. CDR3 length: 12 residues. Germline values: CDR1 SGHDN, CDR2 FVKESK. The CDR3 region is CASSQGGVTQYF. The CDR3 bases are TGTGCCAGCAGCCAAGGTGGAGTTACGCAGTATTTT.

This clonotype showed up many times. The rearrangement joins TRBV10-2 to TRBJ1-2; weak D call: TRBD1 (6 bases). From germline, CDR1 is WSHSY and CDR2 SAAADI. Deletions cut 3 bases from V and 2 bases from J, with 13 bases between. This CDR3 contains 15 residues. The chain's CDR3 is CASSDFTGSNYGYTF. As DNA, the CDR3 is TGCGCCAGCAGTGACTTCACAGGGTCCAACTATGGCTACACCTTC.

About this clonotype: An end of the junction does not agree with germline; a read error may underlie this. The chain has TRBV20-1 and TRBJ2-3; TRBD2 matches at 14 bases. The CDR3 extends over 15 amino acids. Germline assignment: CDR1 DFQATT and CDR2 SNEGSKA (reference sequence). CDR3 amino acids: CSARGLAGGTDTQYF. CDR3 in DNA: TGCAGCGCTAGGGGACTAGCGGGAGGCACAGATACGCAGTATTTT.

The gene calls are TRBV7-7 and TRBJ2-7; no definite D call. The CDR3 is 15 residues long. Germline CDR1 reads SSHAT; CDR2 reads FNYEAQ (reference sequence). The ends were cut back, 3 bases at V and 0 bases at J, with 12 bases in the middle. CDR3 in DNA: TGTGCCAGCAGCTTTTTTGCGATAAGCTCCTACGAGCAGTACTTC. It translates to CASSFFAISSYEQYF.

This clonotype was observed at least ten times. The chain couples TRBV19 to TRBJ2-3; D possibly matches TRBD1 or TRBD2 (6 bases each). Trimming shortened V by 3 bases and J by 3 bases, and 13 bases separated the two germline ends. Germline CDR1 LNHDA, CDR2 SQIVND (reference sequence). This CDR3 is 15 amino acids long. The CDR3 DNA reads as TGTGCCAGTAGTATTGGAGGGGGGTGGACAGATACGCAGTATTTT. Protein: CASSIGGGWTDTQYF.

This chain uses TRBV7-2 with TRBJ1-3, with D maybe TRBD1 (5 bases). The germline gives CDR1 SGHTA, CDR2 FQGNSA. The CDR3 runs 15 residues. Trimming took off 5 bases at V and 3 bases at J, with 14 bases between the two ends. CDR3 DNA: TGTGCCAGCAGCGCATACCGAAGGGGTGGAAACACCATATATTTT. Translated, it gives CASSAYRRGGNTIYF.

CDR3 residues: CASSDGGGRNEQFF. Here the CDR3 DNA reads TGTGCCAGCAGCGATGGCGGGGGGCGTAATGAGCAGTTCTTC. V usage is TRBV21-1 and J usage is TRBJ2-1; the table gives TRBD1 as D, unverified against the DNA. TRBV21-1 is flagged as a pseudogene. The CDR3 length is 14 residues.

Note on this clonotype: A much larger clone differs from this one at a single base, so this may be a read error. The gene calls are TRBV28 and TRBJ2-5; 9 nucleotides align to TRBD1. Germline values: CDR1 MDHEN, CDR2 SYDVKM. The CDR3 loop spans 16 amino acids. Germline trimming cut 5 bases from V and 2 bases from J; bases unmatched to any gene: 9. This CDR3 reads CASSTPGTGPQETQYF. In nucleotides, the CDR3 is TGTGCCAGCAGTACACCCGGGACAGGGCCTCAAGAGACCCAGTACTTC.